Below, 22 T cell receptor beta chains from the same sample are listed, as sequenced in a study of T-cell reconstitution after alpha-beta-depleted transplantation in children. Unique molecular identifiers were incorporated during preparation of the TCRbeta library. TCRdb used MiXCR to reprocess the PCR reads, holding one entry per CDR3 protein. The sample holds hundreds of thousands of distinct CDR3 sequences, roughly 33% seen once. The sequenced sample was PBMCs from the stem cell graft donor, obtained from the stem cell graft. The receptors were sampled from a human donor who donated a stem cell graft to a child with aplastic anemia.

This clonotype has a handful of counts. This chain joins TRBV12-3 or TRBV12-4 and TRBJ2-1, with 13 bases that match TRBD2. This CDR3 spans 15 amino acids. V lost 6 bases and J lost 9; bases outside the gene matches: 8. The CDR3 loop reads CASSPRTSGRGEQFF. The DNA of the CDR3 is TGTGCCAGCAGCCCGAGGACTAGCGGGAGAGGTGAGCAGTTCTTC.

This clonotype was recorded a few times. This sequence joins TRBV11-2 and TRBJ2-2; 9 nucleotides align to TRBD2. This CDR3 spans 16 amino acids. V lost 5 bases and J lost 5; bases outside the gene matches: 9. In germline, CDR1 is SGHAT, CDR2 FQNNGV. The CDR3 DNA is TGTGCCAGCAGCGTAACCGGGACTAGCAGAACCGGGGAGCTGTTTTTT. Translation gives CASSVTGTSRTGELFF.

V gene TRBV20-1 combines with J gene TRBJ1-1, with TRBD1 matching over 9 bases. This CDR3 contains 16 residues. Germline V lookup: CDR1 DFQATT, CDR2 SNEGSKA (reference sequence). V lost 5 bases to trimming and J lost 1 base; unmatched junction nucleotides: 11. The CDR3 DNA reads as TGCAGTGCTCAACGTCCCGGGACAGGGTCGAACACTGAAGCTTTCTTT. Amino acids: CSAQRPGTGSNTEAFF.

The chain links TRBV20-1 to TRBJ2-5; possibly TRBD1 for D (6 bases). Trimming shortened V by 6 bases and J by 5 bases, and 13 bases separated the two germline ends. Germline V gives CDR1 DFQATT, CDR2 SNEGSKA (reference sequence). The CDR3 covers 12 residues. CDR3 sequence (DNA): TGCAGTGCCTTAACAGGGTTCGAGACCCAGTACTTC. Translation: CSALTGFETQYF.

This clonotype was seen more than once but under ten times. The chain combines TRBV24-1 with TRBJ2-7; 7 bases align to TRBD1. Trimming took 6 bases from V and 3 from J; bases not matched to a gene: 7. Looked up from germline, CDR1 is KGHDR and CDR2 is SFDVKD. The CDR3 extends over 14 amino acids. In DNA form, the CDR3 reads TGTGCCACCAGTTCCGGGACAGCGAACTACGAGCAGTACTTC. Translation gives CATSSGTANYEQYF.

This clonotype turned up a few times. CDR3 in amino acids: CATSATGIRADTQYF. The CDR3 DNA follows: TGTGCCACCAGTGCCACAGGGATAAGGGCAGATACGCAGTATTTT. The gene calls are TRBV24-1 and TRBJ2-3, with TRBD1 as a possible D gene (6 bases). CDR1 and CDR2 (germline): KGHDR, SFDVKD. With 5 bases removed from V and 4 bases from J, the gap between germline ends came to 15 bases. The CDR3 is 15 amino acids.

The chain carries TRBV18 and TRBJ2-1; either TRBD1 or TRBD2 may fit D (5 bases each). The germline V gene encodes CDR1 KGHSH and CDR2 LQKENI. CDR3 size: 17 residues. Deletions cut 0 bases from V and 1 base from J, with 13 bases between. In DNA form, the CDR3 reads TGTGCCAGCTCACCACCGTCCCACAGGAGGTCCTACAATGAGCAGTTCTTC. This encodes CASSPPSHRRSYNEQFF.

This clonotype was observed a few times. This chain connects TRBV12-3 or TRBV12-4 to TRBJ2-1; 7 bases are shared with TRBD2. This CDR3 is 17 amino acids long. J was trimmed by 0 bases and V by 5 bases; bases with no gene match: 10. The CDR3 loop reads CASSLSGIPSSYNEQFF. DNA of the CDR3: TGTGCCAGCAGTCTGAGCGGGATCCCCTCCTCCTACAATGAGCAGTTCTTC.

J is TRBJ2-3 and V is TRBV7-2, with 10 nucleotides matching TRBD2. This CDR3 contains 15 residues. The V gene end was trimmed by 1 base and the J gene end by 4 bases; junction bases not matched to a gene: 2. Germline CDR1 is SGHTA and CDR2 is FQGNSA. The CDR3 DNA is TGTGCCAGCAGCTTAGTGACTAGCGGGCCAGATACGCAGTATTTT. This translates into CASSLVTSGPDTQYF.

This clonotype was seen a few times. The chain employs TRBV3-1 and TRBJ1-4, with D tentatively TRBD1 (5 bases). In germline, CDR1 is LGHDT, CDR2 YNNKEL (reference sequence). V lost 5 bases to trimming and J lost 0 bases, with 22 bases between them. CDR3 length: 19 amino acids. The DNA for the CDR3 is TGTGCCAGCAGCGGCTCCGGGACGGCAAGATCTGCAACTAATGAAAAACTGTTTTTT. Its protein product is CASSGSGTARSATNEKLFF.

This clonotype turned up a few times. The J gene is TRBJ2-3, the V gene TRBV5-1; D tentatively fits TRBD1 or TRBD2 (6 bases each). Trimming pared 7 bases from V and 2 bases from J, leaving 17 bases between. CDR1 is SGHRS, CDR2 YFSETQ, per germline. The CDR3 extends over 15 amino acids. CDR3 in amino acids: CASWKERGVTDTQYF. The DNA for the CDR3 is TGCGCCAGCTGGAAGGAGAGGGGGGTCACAGATACGCAGTATTTT.

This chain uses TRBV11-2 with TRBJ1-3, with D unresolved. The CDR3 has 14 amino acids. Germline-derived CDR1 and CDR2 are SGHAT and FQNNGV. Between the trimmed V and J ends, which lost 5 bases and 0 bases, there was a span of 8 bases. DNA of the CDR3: TGTGCCAGCAGCCCGCTGTTCTCTGGAAACACCATATATTTT. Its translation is CASSPLFSGNTIYF. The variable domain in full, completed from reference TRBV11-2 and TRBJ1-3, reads EAGVAQSPRYKIIEKRQSVAFWCNPISGHATLYWYQQILGQGPKLLIQFQNNGVVDDSQLPKDRFSAERLKGVDSTLKIQPAKLEDSAVYLCASSPLFSGNTIYFGEGSWLTVV.

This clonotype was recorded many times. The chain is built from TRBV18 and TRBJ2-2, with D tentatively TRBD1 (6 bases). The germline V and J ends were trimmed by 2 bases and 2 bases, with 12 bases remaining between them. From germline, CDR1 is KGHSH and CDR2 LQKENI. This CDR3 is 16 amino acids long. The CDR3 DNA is TGTGCCAGCTCACCAAATCAGGGGTCCAACACCGGGGAGCTGTTTTTT. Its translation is CASSPNQGSNTGELFF. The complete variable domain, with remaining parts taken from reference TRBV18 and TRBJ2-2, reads NAGVMQNPRHLVRRRGQEARLRCSPMKGHSHVYWYRQLPEEGLKFMVYLQKENIIDESGMPKERFSAEFPKEGPSILRIQQVVRGDSAAYFCASSPNQGSNTGELFFGEGSRLTVL.

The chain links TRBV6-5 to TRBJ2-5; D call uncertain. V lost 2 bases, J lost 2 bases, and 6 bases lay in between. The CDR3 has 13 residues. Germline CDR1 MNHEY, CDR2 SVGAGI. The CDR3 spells CASSYVFQETQYF. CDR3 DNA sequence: TGTGCCAGCAGTTACGTATTTCAAGAGACCCAGTACTTC.

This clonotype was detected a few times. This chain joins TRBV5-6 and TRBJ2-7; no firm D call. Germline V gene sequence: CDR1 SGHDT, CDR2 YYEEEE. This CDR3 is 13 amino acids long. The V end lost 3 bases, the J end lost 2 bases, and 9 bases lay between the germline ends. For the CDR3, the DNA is TGTGCCAGCAGCTCCGCTAGGACCTACGAGCAGTACGTC. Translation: CASSSARTYEQYV.

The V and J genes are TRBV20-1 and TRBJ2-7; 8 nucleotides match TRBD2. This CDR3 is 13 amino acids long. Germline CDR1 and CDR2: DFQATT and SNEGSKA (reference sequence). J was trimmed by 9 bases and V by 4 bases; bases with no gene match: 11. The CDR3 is CSANSGGPGGQYF. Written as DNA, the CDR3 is TGCAGTGCTAACAGCGGGGGCCCCGGTGGGCAGTACTTC.

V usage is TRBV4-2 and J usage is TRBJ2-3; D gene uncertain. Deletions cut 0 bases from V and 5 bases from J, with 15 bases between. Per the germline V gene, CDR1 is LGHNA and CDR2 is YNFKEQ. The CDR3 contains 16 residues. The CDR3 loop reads CASSQDLGSSRDTQYF. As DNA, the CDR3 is TGTGCCAGCAGCCAAGATCTAGGCTCCAGCCGAGATACGCAGTATTTT.

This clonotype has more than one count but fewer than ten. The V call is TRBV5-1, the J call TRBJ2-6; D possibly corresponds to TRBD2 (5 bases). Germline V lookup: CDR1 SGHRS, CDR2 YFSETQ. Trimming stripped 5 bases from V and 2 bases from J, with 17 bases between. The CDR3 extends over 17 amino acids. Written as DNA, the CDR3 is TGCGCCAGCAGATCCGAGGGAGCAGCGACTGGGGCCAACGTCCTGACTTTC. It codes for CASRSEGAATGANVLTF.

CDR3 in DNA: TGTGCCGGACTCGGGACAGGGGTCCTCATGAACACTGAAGCTTTCTTT. The encoded protein is CAGLGTGVLMNTEAFF. The rearrangement joins TRBV5-4 to TRBJ1-1, with 10 bases aligning to TRBD1. Germline CDR1 SGHNT, CDR2 YYREEE (reference sequence). The length of the CDR3 is 16 residues. V was clipped by 10 bases and J by 0 bases; unmatched bases: 12.

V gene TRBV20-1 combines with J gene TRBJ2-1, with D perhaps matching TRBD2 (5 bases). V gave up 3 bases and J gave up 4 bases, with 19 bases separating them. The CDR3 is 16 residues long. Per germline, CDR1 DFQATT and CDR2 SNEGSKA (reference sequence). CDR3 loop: CSASPVGAAKYNEQFF. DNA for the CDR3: TGCAGTGCTAGCCCGGTGGGAGCGGCCAAGTACAATGAGCAGTTCTTC.

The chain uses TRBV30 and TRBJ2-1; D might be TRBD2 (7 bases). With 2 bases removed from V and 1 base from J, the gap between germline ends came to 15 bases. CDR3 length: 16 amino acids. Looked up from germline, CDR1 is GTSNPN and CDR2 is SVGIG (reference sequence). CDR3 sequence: CAWSLGRGLSYNEQFF. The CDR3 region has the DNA TGTGCCTGGAGTTTGGGGCGGGGGCTGTCCTACAATGAGCAGTTCTTC.

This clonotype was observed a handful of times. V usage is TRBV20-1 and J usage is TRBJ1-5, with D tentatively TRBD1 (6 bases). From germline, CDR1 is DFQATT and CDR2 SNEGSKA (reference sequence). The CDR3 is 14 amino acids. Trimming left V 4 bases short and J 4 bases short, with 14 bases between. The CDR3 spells CSATTRGGNQPQHF. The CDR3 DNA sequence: TGCAGTGCTACTACCAGGGGAGGGAATCAGCCCCAGCATTTT.